Each of the 8 T cell receptor beta chains below was sequenced from the same sample in a study of cytomegalovirus exposure and HLA in healthy donors. It was with 60 Vbeta and 13 Jbeta primers that the PCR ran. Repertoires were generated with immunoSEQ multiplex PCR, while TCRdb's copy carries only in-frame clones and drops some. The sample yields about 140,000 clones, 77% seen once. The sequenced sample was PBMCs. The receptors come from a female donor in good health and CMV-seronegative.

The chain carries TRBV6-6 and TRBJ2-5, with D possibly being TRBD2 (7 bases). Per germline, CDR1 MNHNY and CDR2 SVGAGI (reference sequence). Trimming left V 0 bases short and J 5 bases short, with 13 bases between. This CDR3 contains 15 residues. CDR3 nucleotides: TGTGCCAGCAGTTACTCCGGGGGGCGCGGGGAGACCCAGTACTTC. This codes for CASSYSGGRGETQYF.

This chain uses TRBV5-1 with TRBJ2-3, with a tentative D call TRBD2 (6 bases). The CDR3 is 12 amino acids. V lost 5 bases, J lost 8 bases, and 12 bases lay in between. CDR1 SGHRS and CDR2 YFSETQ come from the germline V gene. DNA for the CDR3: TGCGCCAGCAGTGGAGGGTATAGTACGCAGTATTTT. Translation gives CASSGGYSTQYF.

The J gene is TRBJ1-2, the V gene TRBV23-1; D uncertain. TRBV23-1 is an open reading frame whose function is uncertain. Trimming stripped 3 bases from V and 7 bases from J, with 15 bases between. The CDR3 is 14 amino acids. CDR3 sequence: CASSHFVYASGYTF. The CDR3 DNA sequence: TGCGCCAGCAGTCACTTTGTTTATGCCAGTGGCTACACCTTC.

This clone was detected only once. The chain recombines TRBV6-1 with TRBJ2-3; D unresolved. CDR3 length: 15 residues. From germline, CDR1 is MNHNS and CDR2 SASEGT. Trimming cost V 3 bases and J 1 base, with 11 bases left between them. The CDR3 bases are TGTGCCAGCAGTGAGAGCAGCCGGGGCACAGATACGCAGTATTTT. Its translation is CASSESSRGTDTQYF.

The chain is built from TRBV18 and TRBJ1-2; TRBD1 aligns across 9 bases. J was trimmed by 4 bases and V by 1 base; bases with no gene match: 1. The CDR3 has 14 residues. Germline values: CDR1 KGHSH, CDR2 LQKENI. CDR3 sequence: CASSPRDRAYGYTF. As DNA, the CDR3 is TGTGCCAGCTCACCACGGGACAGGGCCTATGGCTACACCTTC.

This sequence joins TRBV5-1 and TRBJ2-7; D possibly corresponds to TRBD2 (6 bases). Trimming stripped 6 bases from V and 3 bases from J, with 25 bases between. This CDR3 is 17 amino acids long. Per germline, CDR1 SGHRS and CDR2 YFSETQ. CDR3 loop: CASTGGAGATKFYEQYF. DNA for the CDR3: TGCGCCAGCACCGGAGGGGCAGGCGCCACGAAATTCTACGAGCAGTACTTC.

The J gene is TRBJ2-2, the V gene TRBV30, with D hard to call. Germline CDR1 is GTSNPN and CDR2 is SVGIG (reference sequence). Trimming cost V 4 bases and J 1 base, with 7 bases left between them. The CDR3 spans 13 residues. CDR3 sequence: CAWNRENTGELFF. The CDR3 coding sequence is TGTGCCTGGAATCGCGAGAACACCGGGGAGCTGTTTTTT.

This rearrangement joins TRBV13 to TRBJ2-3; TRBD2 matches at 14 bases. CDR1 and CDR2 from the germline V gene are PRHDT and FYEKMQ (reference sequence). The CDR3 length is 18 residues. The junction had 7 bases not matched to a gene; V was cut back by 5 bases and J by 0 bases. The CDR3 sequence is CASSTGLAGGTSTDTQYF. Written as DNA, the CDR3 is TGTGCCAGCAGCACAGGACTAGCGGGGGGTACAAGCACAGATACGCAGTATTTT.